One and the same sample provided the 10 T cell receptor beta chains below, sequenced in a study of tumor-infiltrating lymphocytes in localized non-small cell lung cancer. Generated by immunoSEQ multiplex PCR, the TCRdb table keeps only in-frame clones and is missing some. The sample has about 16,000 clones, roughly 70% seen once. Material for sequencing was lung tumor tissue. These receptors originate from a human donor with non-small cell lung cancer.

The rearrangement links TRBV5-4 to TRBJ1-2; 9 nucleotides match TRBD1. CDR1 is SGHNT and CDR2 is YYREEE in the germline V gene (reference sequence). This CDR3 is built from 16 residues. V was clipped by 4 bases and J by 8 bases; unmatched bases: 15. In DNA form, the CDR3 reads TGTGCCAGCAGCGTCCTATCCGGGACAGGGCCCCGCGGCTACACCTTC. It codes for CASSVLSGTGPRGYTF. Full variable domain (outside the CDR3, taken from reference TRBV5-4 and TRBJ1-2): ETGVTQSPTHLIKTRGQQVTLRCSSQSGHNTVSWYQQALGQGPQFIFQYYREEENGRGNFPPRFSGLQFPNYSSELNVNALELDDSALYLCASSVLSGTGPRGYTFGSGTRLTVV.

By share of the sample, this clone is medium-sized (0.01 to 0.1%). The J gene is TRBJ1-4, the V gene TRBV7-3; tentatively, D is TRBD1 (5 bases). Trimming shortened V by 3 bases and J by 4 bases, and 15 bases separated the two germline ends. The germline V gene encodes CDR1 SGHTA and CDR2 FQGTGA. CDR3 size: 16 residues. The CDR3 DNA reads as TGTGCCAGCAGCTTCCCCAGGGCAGAGTATAATGAAAAACTGTTTTTT. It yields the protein CASSFPRAEYNEKLFF.

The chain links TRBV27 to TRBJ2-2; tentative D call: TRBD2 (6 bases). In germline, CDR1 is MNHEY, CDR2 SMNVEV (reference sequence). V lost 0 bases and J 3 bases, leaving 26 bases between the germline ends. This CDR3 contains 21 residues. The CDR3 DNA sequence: TGTGCCAGCAGTTTATCGTACTTTGTGTCCTGGGGCAGGGAGGACACCGGGGAGCTGTTTTTT. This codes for CASSLSYFVSWGREDTGELFF.

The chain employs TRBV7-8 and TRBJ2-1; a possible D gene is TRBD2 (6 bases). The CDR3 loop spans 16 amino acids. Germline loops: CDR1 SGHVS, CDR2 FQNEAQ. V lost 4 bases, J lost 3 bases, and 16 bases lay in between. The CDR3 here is CASSSDMGGDYNEQFF. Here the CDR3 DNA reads TGTGCCAGCAGCTCCGATATGGGGGGTGACTACAATGAGCAGTTCTTC.

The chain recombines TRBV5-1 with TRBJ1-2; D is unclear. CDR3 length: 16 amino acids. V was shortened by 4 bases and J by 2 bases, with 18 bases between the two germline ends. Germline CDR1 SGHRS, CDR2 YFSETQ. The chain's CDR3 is CASSPRTGKENYGYTF. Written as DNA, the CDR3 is TGCGCCAGCAGCCCTCGGACGGGAAAAGAGAACTATGGCTACACCTTC.

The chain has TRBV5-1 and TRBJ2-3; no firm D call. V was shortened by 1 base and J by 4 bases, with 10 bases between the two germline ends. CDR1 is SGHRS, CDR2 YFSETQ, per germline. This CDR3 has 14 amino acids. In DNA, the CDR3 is TGCGCCAGCAGCTTGTCAACGGGCGCAGATACGCAGTATTTT. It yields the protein CASSLSTGADTQYF.

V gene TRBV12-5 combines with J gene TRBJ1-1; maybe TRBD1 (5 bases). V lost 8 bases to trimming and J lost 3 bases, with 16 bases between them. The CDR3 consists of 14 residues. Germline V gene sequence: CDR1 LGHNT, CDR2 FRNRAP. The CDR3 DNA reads TGTGCTAGTAAGGGAGGCAGGGAGGACACTGAAGCTTTCTTT. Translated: CASKGGREDTEAFF.

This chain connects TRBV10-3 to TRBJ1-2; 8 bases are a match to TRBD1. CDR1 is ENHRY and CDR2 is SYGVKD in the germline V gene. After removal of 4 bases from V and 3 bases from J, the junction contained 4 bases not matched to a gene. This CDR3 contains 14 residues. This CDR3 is CAISAEGQDYGYTF. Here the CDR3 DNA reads TGTGCCATCAGTGCCGAGGGACAGGACTATGGCTACACCTTC.

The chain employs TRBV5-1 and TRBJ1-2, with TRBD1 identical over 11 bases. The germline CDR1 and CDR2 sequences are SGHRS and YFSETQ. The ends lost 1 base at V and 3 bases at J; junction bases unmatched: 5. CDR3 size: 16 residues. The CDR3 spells CASSLWTGGADYGYTF. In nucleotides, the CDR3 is TGCGCCAGCAGCTTGTGGACAGGGGGCGCCGACTATGGCTACACCTTC.

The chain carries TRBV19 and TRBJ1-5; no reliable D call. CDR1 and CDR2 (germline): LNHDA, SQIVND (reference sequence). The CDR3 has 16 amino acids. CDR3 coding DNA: TGTGCTACTTTAGGGAGGGCGCAAGGGAGCAATCAGCCCCAGCATTTT. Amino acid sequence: CATLGRAQGSNQPQHF.